Listed below are T cell receptor beta chains from one sample, sequenced in a study of T-cell memory formation after mild COVID-19. TCRdb redid the calling of the 5' RACE reads with MiXCR, one entry per CDR3 protein. The sample has just under 50,000 distinct CDR3 sequences, approximately 12% seen once. What was sequenced was PBMCs or a T cell subset sorted from them (not recorded which). Receptors originate from a man aged 18 to 35 who had mild COVID-19 (a few samples of this study predate the infection). Cell type and time point are not known. Both conserved end residues are part of each CDR3. D genes are given only for firm matches. Size is stated for part of the rows, as once, few or many counts, or as a class when the clone is expanded.

D gene: NA
J gene: TRBJ1-6
V gene: TRBV5-1
clone size: few
CDR3 DNA: TGCGCCAGCGCGGACAGATATAATTCACCCCTCCACTTT
CDR3 protein: CASADRYNSPLHF

D gene: TRBD2
J gene: TRBJ2-1
V gene: TRBV10-2
clone size: few
CDR3 DNA: TGCGCCAGCAGTGTAAGCGGGGGGGCTAGTGAGCAGTTCTTC
CDR3 protein: CASSVSGGASEQFF

D gene: NA
J gene: TRBJ2-5
V gene: TRBV11-2
clone size: NA
CDR3 DNA: TGTGCCAGCAGCTTGACGGGGGAAGAGACCCAGTACTTC
CDR3 protein: CASSLTGEETQYF

D gene: NA
J gene: TRBJ1-2
V gene: TRBV20-1
clone size: few
CDR3 DNA: TGCAGTGCCCGAGCCCGGGACCGCCGTCGCTACACCTTC
CDR3 protein: CSARARDRRRYTF

D gene: NA
J gene: TRBJ2-5
V gene: TRBV23-1
clone size: many
CDR3 DNA: TGCGCCAGCAGTCAAAAGCAGGGCCAAGCAGAGACCCAGTACTTC
CDR3 protein: CASSQKQGQAETQYF

D gene: TRBD2
J gene: TRBJ2-3
V gene: TRBV7-9
clone size: few
CDR3 DNA: TGTGCCAGCAGCACAACCCTAGCGGGGGCTTCTGATACGCAGTATTTT
CDR3 protein: CASSTTLAGASDTQYF

D gene: TRBD2
J gene: TRBJ2-2
V gene: TRBV20-1
clone size: NA
CDR3 DNA: TGCAGTGCCCCGCGGGAGGTCCCCGGGGAGCTGTTTTTT
CDR3 protein: CSAPREVPGELFF

D gene: NA
J gene: TRBJ2-3
V gene: TRBV5-1
clone size: few
CDR3 DNA: TGCGCCAGCAGGTCCCCAGGAACAGATACGCAGTATTTT
CDR3 protein: CASRSPGTDTQYF

D gene: TRBD1
J gene: TRBJ1-1
V gene: TRBV6-2/TRBV6-3
clone size: NA
CDR3 DNA: TGTGCCAGCACCACTACCGGACAGGGGTCCCAAGCTTTCTTT
CDR3 protein: CASTTTGQGSQAFF

D gene: NA
J gene: TRBJ2-2
V gene: TRBV7-2
clone size: many
CDR3 DNA: TGTGCCAGCAGCCCTCAGGACACCGGGGAGCTGTTTTTT
CDR3 protein: CASSPQDTGELFF

D gene: NA
J gene: TRBJ1-2
V gene: TRBV4-1
clone size: NA
CDR3 DNA: TGCGCCAGCAGCCGAGATCCGGGCAACTATGGCTACACCTTC
CDR3 protein: CASSRDPGNYGYTF